Described below is a single T cell receptor beta chain sequence and its context. V lost 4 bases and J 0 bases, leaving 13 bases between the germline ends. The germline V gene encodes CDR1 SGHRS and CDR2 YFSETQ. The CDR3 runs 15 residues. How the authors handled the data: Amplification from reference gene primers served as the basis for estimated nucleated cell counts. Clones were read by immunoSEQ multiplex PCR, and TCRdb kept only the in-frame ones, dropping some. The V and J calls and clone size come from that table; D and trimming were worked out from the DNA. This sample has some 80,000 clones, with around 84% found just once. The data were taken from a study of blood T cell repertoires in COVID-19. Study in general: The analysed material was cDNA or gDNA that came from T cells, B-cell-depleted T cells, or PBMCs.

The sample consisted of peripheral blood. This rearrangement joins TRBV5-1 to TRBJ1-2, with a weak D call TRBD1 (5 bases). The sequence was collected from an elderly man with active or convalescent COVID-19. The CDR3 region is CASSLGTDANYGYTF. In DNA, the CDR3 is TGCGCCAGCAGCCTTGGGACTGATGCTAACTATGGCTACACCTTC.